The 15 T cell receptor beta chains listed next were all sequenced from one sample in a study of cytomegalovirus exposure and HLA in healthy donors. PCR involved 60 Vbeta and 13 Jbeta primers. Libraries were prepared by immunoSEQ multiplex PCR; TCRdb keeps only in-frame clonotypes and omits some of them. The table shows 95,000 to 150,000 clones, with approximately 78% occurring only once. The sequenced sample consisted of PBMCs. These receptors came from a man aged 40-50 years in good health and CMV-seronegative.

The CDR3 here is CASSFPGTGGGETQYF. CDR3 nucleotides: TGTGCCAGCAGCTTTCCCGGGACAGGGGGAGGAGAGACCCAGTACTTC. The rearrangement links TRBV7-2 to TRBJ2-5; 11 bases fit TRBD1. The CDR3 is 16 residues long. CDR1 is SGHTA and CDR2 is FQGNSA in the germline V gene. The junction had 7 bases not matched to a gene; V was cut back by 3 bases and J by 4 bases.

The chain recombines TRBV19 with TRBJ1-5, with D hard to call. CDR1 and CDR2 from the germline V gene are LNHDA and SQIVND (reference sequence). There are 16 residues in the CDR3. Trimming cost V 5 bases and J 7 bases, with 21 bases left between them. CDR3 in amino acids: CASSPPGGFGRQPQHF. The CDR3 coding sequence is TGTGCCAGTAGTCCCCCGGGAGGATTTGGGAGACAGCCCCAGCATTTT.

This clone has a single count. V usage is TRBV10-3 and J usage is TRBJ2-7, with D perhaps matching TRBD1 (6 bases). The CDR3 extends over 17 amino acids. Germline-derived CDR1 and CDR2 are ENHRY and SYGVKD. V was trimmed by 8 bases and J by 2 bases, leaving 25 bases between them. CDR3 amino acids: CAIGYRGHLKGAYEQYF. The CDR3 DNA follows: TGTGCCATCGGGTATAGGGGACACCTAAAAGGGGCCTACGAGCAGTACTTC.

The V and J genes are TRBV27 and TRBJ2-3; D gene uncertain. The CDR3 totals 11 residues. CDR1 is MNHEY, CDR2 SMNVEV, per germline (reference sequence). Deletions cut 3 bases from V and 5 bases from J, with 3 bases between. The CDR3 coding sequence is TGTGCCAGCAGTTTTCAAGATACGCAGTATTTT. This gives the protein CASSFQDTQYF.

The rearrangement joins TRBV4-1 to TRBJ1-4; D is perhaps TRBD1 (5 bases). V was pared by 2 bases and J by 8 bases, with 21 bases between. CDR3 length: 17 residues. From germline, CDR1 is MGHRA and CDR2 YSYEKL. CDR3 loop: CASSQTETGLNREKLFF. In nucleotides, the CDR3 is TGCGCCAGCAGCCAAACAGAAACTGGGCTAAACAGGGAAAAACTGTTTTTT.

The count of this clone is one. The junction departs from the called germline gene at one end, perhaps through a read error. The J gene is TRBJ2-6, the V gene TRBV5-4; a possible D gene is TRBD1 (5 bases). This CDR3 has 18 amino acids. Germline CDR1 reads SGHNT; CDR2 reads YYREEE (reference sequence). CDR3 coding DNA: TGTGCCAGCAGCTTTTTTCTGACGGTTGGCTCTGGGGCCAACGGCCTGACTTTC. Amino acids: CASSFFLTVGSGANGLTF. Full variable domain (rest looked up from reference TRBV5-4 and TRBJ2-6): ETGVTQSPTHLIKTRGQQVTLRCSSQSGHNTVSWYQQALGQGPQFIFQYYREEENGRGNFPPRFSGLQFPNYSSELNVNALELDDSALYLCASSFFLTVGSGANGLTFGAGSRLTVL.

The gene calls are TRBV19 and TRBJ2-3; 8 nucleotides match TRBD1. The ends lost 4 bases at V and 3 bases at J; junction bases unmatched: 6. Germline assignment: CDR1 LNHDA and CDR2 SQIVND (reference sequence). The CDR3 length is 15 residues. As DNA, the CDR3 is TGTGCCAGTAGTAAGGACAGGGCTATAACAGATACGCAGTATTTT. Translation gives CASSKDRAITDTQYF.

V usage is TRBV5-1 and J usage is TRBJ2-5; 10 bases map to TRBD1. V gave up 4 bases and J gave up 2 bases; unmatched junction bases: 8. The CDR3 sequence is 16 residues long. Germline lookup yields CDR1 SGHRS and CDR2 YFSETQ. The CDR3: CASSTGQGIGQETQYF. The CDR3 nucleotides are TGCGCCAGCAGCACGGGACAGGGGATTGGTCAAGAGACCCAGTACTTC.

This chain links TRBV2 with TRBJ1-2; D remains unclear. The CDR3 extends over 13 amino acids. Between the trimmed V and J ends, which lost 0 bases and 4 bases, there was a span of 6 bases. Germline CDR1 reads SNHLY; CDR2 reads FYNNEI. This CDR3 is CASSEAGPYGYTF. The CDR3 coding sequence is TGTGCCAGCAGTGAAGCTGGCCCCTATGGCTACACCTTC.

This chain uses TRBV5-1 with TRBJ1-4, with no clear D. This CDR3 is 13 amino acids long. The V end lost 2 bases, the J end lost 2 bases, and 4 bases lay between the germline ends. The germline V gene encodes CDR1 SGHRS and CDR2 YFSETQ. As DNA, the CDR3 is TGCGCCAGCAGCTTCCAGACTAATGAAAAACTGTTTTTT. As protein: CASSFQTNEKLFF.

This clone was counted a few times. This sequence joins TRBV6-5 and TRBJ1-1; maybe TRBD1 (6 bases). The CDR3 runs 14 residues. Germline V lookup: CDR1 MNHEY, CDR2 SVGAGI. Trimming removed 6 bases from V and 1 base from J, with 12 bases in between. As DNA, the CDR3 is TGTGCCAGCAGGGGTAGGACAGAGAACACTGAAGCTTTCTTT. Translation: CASRGRTENTEAFF.

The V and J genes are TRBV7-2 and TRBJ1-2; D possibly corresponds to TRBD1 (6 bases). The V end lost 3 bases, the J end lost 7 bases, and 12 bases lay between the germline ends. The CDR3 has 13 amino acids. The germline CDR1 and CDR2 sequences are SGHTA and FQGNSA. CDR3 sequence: CASSFGTTGGYTF. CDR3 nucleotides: TGTGCCAGCAGCTTTGGGACAACGGGTGGCTACACCTTC.

The CDR3 sequence is CSVGGRGTGELFF. CDR3 nucleotide sequence: TGCAGCGTGGGAGGTCGGGGGACCGGGGAGCTGTTTTTT. The chain has TRBV29-1 and TRBJ2-2; D might be TRBD2 (6 bases). There are 13 residues in the CDR3. Per germline, CDR1 SQVTM and CDR2 ANQGSEA. Trimming removed 6 bases at V and 5 bases at J, with 13 bases between.

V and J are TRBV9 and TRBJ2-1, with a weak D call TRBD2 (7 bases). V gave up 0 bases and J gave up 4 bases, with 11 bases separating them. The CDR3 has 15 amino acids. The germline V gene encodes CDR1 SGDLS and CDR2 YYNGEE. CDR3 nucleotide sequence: TGTGCCAGCAGCGTAGGGGGGGGCAATTACAATGAGCAGTTCTTC. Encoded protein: CASSVGGGNYNEQFF.

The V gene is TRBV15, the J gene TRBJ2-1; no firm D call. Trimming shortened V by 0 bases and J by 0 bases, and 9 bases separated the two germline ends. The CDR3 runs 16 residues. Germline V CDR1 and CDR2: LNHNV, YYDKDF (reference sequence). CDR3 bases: TGTGCCACCAGCAGAGATCTAGGTAGCTCCTACAATGAGCAGTTCTTC. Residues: CATSRDLGSSYNEQFF.